The following is a TCR beta chain sequence with its context. The antigen is unknown. This record belongs to a study of T cell responses to AZD1222 COVID-19 vaccine. Libraries were prepared by immunoSEQ multiplex PCR; TCRdb keeps only in-frame clonotypes and omits some of them. The table shows about 120,000 clones, with about 90% occurring only once. Overall study findings and caveats: Repertoire collection took place solely once the T cell response had peaked.

This CDR3 region has 15 residues. From germline, CDR1 is LGHDT and CDR2 YNNKEL (reference sequence). After removal of 3 bases from V and 4 bases from J, the junction contained 4 bases not matched to a gene. The chain has TRBV3-1 (or the pseudogene TRBV3-2) and TRBJ2-1; the match to TRBD2 covers 9 bases. The clonotype comes from an adult in good health. This material consisted of peripheral blood, taken on day 0 of AZD1222 vaccination. CDR3 residues: CASSQTRGGYNEQFF. The CDR3 nucleotides read TGTGCCAGCAGCCAGACGCGGGGGGGGTACAATGAGCAGTTCTTC.